The clone carrying this T cell receptor beta chain was recorded many times. Its matching antigen is unknown. This CDR3 is 14 amino acids long. J gave up 0 bases and V 6 bases, and 7 bases lay outside the gene matches. CDR1 and CDR2 from the germline V gene are SQVTM and ANQGSEA. TCRdb re-called the RACE reads with MiXCR, one entry per CDR3 protein. The data contain about 46,000 distinct CDR3 sequences, roughly 4% of them singletons. The data derive from a study of human T cells and chemical hapten exposure. Findings and limits, study-wide: TCRs exceeding 1 in 1000 frequency stayed unchanged with DPC sensitization.

The time point is: healthy volunteer bleed at 2 weeks. Unseparated into fractions, whole blood served as the source from which total RNA was extracted. This receptor was obtained from a female donor in good health. Some clones in this sample may be carry-over from other donors' samples. The rearrangement uses TRBV29-1 and TRBJ1-2; TRBD1 aligns across 7 bases. Sequencing was done on a sample of whole blood. As DNA, the CDR3 is TGCAGCGTAGACAGGGCGGAAGCTAACTATGGCTACACCTTC. This codes for CSVDRAEANYGYTF.